The 10 T cell receptor beta chains below come from one sample, sequenced in a study of T-cell memory formation after mild COVID-19. TCRdb re-called the 5' RACE reads with MiXCR, one entry per CDR3 protein. The data hold hundreds of thousands of distinct CDR3 sequences, with approximately 20% observed a single time. Sequenced input: PBMCs or a T cell subset sorted from them (not recorded which). These receptors came from an adult woman who had mild COVID-19 (a few samples of this study predate the infection). Cell type and time point are not known.

The gene calls are TRBV15 and TRBJ2-7, with D possibly TRBD2 on 5 matching bases. Trimming cost V 1 base and J 7 bases, with 11 bases left between them. This CDR3 has 13 residues. Germline CDR1 reads LNHNV; CDR2 reads YYDKDF (reference sequence). The CDR3 DNA sequence: TGTGCCACCAGCAGAGCCAAGGCGGGTGAGCAGTACTTC. It codes for CATSRAKAGEQYF.

The gene calls are TRBV24-1 and TRBJ2-2, with 7 nucleotides matching TRBD1. Trimming at V came to 3 bases and at J to 6 bases, leaving 6 bases not matched to a gene. The CDR3 length is 15 residues. CDR1 and CDR2 from the germline V gene are KGHDR and SFDVKD. CDR3 sequence reads: CATSDTGESAGELFF. CDR3 DNA: TGTGCCACCAGTGATACAGGGGAGTCCGCCGGGGAGCTGTTTTTT.

In DNA, the CDR3 is TGCGCCAGCAGCTCCCAGACTACCACCTCAAGGGCCCAGTACTTC. This gives the protein CASSSQTTTSRAQYF. The rearrangement joins TRBV5-1 to TRBJ2-5, with TRBD2 as a possible D gene (5 bases). Germline V gene lookup returns CDR1 SGHRS and CDR2 YFSETQ. The CDR3 runs to 15 residues. With 3 bases removed from V and 9 bases from J, the gap between germline ends came to 21 bases. The entire variable domain, with the rest obtained from reference TRBV5-1 and TRBJ2-5, is as follows: KAGVTQTPRYLIKTRGQQVTLSCSPISGHRSVSWYQQTPGQGLQFLFEYFSETQRNKGNFPGRFSGRQFSNSRSEMNVSTLELGDSALYLCASSSQTTTSRAQYFGPGTRLLVL.

Only a few counts were recorded for this clonotype. V and J are TRBV11-2 and TRBJ1-1, with D unresolved. Trimming stripped 1 base from V and 3 bases from J, with 12 bases between. Germline V gives CDR1 SGHAT, CDR2 FQNNGV. This CDR3 spans 15 amino acids. The CDR3 is CASSLGPFRDTEAFF. The DNA for the CDR3 is TGTGCCAGCAGCTTAGGTCCATTTCGCGACACTGAAGCTTTCTTT.

This clonotype was seen a handful of times. The rearrangement joins TRBV18 to TRBJ1-1; 7 bases match TRBD1. CDR1 and CDR2 (germline): KGHSH, LQKENI. The length of the CDR3 is 14 residues. V lost 3 bases and J lost 3; bases outside the gene matches: 4. CDR3 sequence reads: CASSPIGQDTEAFF. CDR3 nucleotide sequence: TGTGCCAGCTCACCCATCGGACAGGACACTGAAGCTTTCTTT.

This sequence joins TRBV14 and TRBJ2-3; a weak D match, TRBD2 (5 bases). V gave up 3 bases and J gave up 2 bases, with 12 bases separating them. The CDR3 is 15 amino acids. Germline CDR1 SGHDN, CDR2 FVKESK. The CDR3: CASSHWAGPTDTQYF. The DNA of the CDR3 is TGTGCCAGCAGCCACTGGGCGGGCCCCACAGATACGCAGTATTTT.

The CDR3 spells CASSFTATENYGYTF. CDR3 DNA: TGTGCCAGCAGCTTCACCGCAACAGAGAACTATGGCTACACCTTC. The chain has TRBV7-9 and TRBJ1-2, with no clear D. This CDR3 is 15 amino acids long. Looked up from germline, CDR1 is SEHNR and CDR2 is FQNEAQ (reference sequence). The V end was cut by 3 bases, the J end by 2 bases, with 13 bases between.

The V and J genes are TRBV20-1 and TRBJ2-1; a possible D gene is TRBD2 (6 bases). CDR1 is DFQATT and CDR2 is SNEGSKA in the germline V gene (reference sequence). The V and J ends lost 3 bases and 5 bases respectively, with 14 bases between them. The CDR3 is 14 residues long. CDR3 nucleotide sequence: TGCAGTGCTAGGACGGCGGGGAATAACAATGAGCAGTTCTTC. It yields the protein CSARTAGNNNEQFF.

V and J are TRBV24-1 and TRBJ2-7, with 7 bases lining up with TRBD2. This CDR3 has 17 amino acids. With V trimmed by 7 bases and J by 3 bases, 17 bases remained unmatched. Germline V gene data show CDR1 as KGHDR and CDR2 as SFDVKD. CDR3: CATSVWEGPPLNYEQYF. The CDR3 DNA reads as TGTGCCACCAGCGTTTGGGAGGGACCACCTCTTAACTACGAGCAGTACTTC.

V usage is TRBV10-3 and J usage is TRBJ1-2; 7 positions agree with TRBD1. This CDR3 is 15 amino acids long. Germline CDR1 ENHRY, CDR2 SYGVKD. After removal of 0 bases from V and 7 bases from J, the junction contained 8 bases not matched to a gene. The CDR3 sequence is CAISESNRGTGGYTF. CDR3 in DNA: TGTGCCATCAGTGAGTCGAACAGGGGAACAGGTGGCTACACCTTC.